The T cell receptor beta chain described here comes from a study of naive and memory T cell subsets. On this clonotype: Its antigen is unidentified.

CDR1 MGHDK and CDR2 SYGVNS come from the germline V gene. This CDR3 region has 12 residues. Trimming removed 6 bases at V and 3 bases at J, with 9 bases between. From the second PCR step, alpha and beta chains were amplified apart. Study results and caveats: In CD4 and CD8 cells, diversity dropped from naive through EMRA. Naive repertoires, especially CD8, held a few larger clonotypes, possibly memory cells re-expressing CD45RA.

The beta constant-region primer was an equimolar mix of two oligonucleotides covering TRBC1 and TRBC2. Ligated cDNA was amplified by four rounds of PCR with nested alpha and beta constant-region primers and SP2. TCRdb called the UMI-ligation and nested PCR reads again in MiXCR, with one record for every CDR3 protein. The sample records approximately 140,000 distinct CDR3 sequences, about a fifth being singletons. This sequence was found in a human donor in good health. The chain links TRBV25-1 to TRBJ2-7; perhaps TRBD2 as D (5 bases). Sequenced: naive CD8+ T cells from blood. DNA of the CDR3: TGTGCCAGCAGCGACTACCACTACGAGCAGTACTTC. It is translated as CASSDYHYEQYF.